The sequence of this T cell receptor beta chain was determined in a study of tissue T cells after allogeneic stem cell transplantation. For this clone: Germline and genes: mouse. The sequence runs out 1 residue before the end of the CDR3; the remainder is reconstructed from the germline J gene.

Measured with immunoSEQ multiplex PCR; TCRdb has only the in-frame clones, and not every one. Of more than 10,000 clones detected, more than 30% appear once; the ten largest clones hold under 2%. The time point here: mouse harvest day 7 after allogeneic transplant. The graft held 10^6 splenic CD5+ T cells and 10^7 T-cell-depleted bone marrow cells. B6 (H2b) cells into BALB/c (H2d) mice; tissues taken at day 7 or 14. Per germline, CDR1 FNHDT and CDR2 SITEND (reference sequence). The CDR3 covers 14 residues. Trimming took 3 bases from V and 1 from J, leaving 9 bases between them. The chain employs TRBV19 and TRBJ2-4, with a possible D match to TRBD2 (6 bases). The TCR sequence derives from a female BALB/c mouse given C57BL/6 T cells with graft-versus-host disease after an allogeneic hematopoietic cell transplant. Sequenced: skin. CDR3 bases read: TGTGCCAGCAGTAGAGCTGGGGGTCAAAACACCTTGTAC. Translated, it gives CASSRAGGQNTLY. The full-length CDR3 reads as CASSRAGGQNTLYF. The complete variable domain, with remaining parts taken from reference TRBV19 and TRBJ2-4, reads GGIITQTPKFLIGQEGQKLTLKCQQNFNHDTMYWYRQDSGKGLRLIYYSITENDLQKGDLSEGYDASREKKSSFSLTVTSAQKNEMAVFLCASSRAGGQNTLYFGAGTRLSVL.